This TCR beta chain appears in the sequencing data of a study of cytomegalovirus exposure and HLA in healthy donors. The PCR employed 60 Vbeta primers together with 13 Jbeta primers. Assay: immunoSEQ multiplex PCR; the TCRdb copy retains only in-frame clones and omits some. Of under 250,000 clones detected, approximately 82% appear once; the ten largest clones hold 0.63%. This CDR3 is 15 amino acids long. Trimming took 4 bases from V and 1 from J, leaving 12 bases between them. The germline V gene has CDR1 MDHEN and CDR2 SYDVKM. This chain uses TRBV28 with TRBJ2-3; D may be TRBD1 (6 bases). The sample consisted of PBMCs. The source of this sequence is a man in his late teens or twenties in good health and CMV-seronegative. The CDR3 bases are TGTGCCAGCAGTTCTGGGACATATCGCACAGATACGCAGTATTTT. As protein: CASSSGTYRTDTQYF.